The present TCR beta chain was sequenced within a study of T-cell memory formation after mild COVID-19. In this sample, this clonotype turned up many times. Using its own MiXCR run on the 5' RACE reads, TCRdb lists one record per CDR3 protein. The sample yields roughly 42,000 distinct CDR3 sequences, about 7.3% seen once. This CDR3 contains 16 residues. Germline trimming cut 1 base from V and 7 bases from J; bases unmatched to any gene: 10. The germline CDR1 and CDR2 sequences are SGHRS and YFSETQ. The chain employs TRBV5-1 and TRBJ2-1; 8 nucleotides line up with TRBD2. Source material: PBMCs or a T cell subset sorted from them (not recorded which). The TCR sequence derives from a man aged 18 to 29 who had mild COVID-19 (a few samples of this study predate the infection). Cell type and time point are not known. CDR3 region: CASSLYSGEGGNEQFF. In DNA form, the CDR3 reads TGCGCCAGCAGCTTGTATAGCGGGGAAGGGGGAAATGAGCAGTTCTTC.